This record concerns one TCR beta chain sequence. The antigen remains unidentified. This record belongs to a study of T-cell memory formation after mild COVID-19. Study at large: TCR clusters were mostly confined to one donor each. Whole-study results and caveats: Pre-infection memory carried some responding clones, suggesting that cross-reactive memory joined.

Barcoded TCR alpha and TCR beta cDNA libraries with UMIs came from 5'RACE using constant-segment primers. TCRdb re-called the 5' RACE reads through MiXCR, storing one row per CDR3 protein. The sample records tens of thousands of distinct CDR3 sequences, 25% to 35% being singletons. This CDR3 spans 15 amino acids. With V trimmed by 7 bases and J by 4 bases, 12 bases remained unmatched. From germline, CDR1 is SEHNR and CDR2 FQNEAQ (reference sequence). The sequence was obtained from a man aged 18 to 35 who had mild COVID-19 (a few samples of this study predate the infection). Cell type and time point are not known. Sequenced: PBMCs or a T cell subset sorted from them (not recorded which). The chain links TRBV7-9 to TRBJ2-5, with 7 nucleotides matching TRBD2. DNA for the CDR3: TGTGCCAGCACCGAGTTGTATTCGGGGGGAGAGACCCAGTACTTC. Its translation is CASTELYSGGETQYF.